This entry lists 3 T cell receptor beta chains sequenced from one sample in a study of blood T cell repertoires in COVID-19. Libraries were prepared by immunoSEQ multiplex PCR; TCRdb keeps only in-frame clonotypes and omits some of them. Of some 75,000 clones listed, around three quarters are singletons. The sequenced material came from peripheral blood. The receptor source for this set is a woman at least 80 years old with active or convalescent COVID-19.

This clone was detected many times. CDR3 sequence: CASSIIGQSYTF. CDR3 nucleotide sequence: TGTGCCAGTAGTATAATCGGACAGAGCTACACCTTC. V is TRBV19 and J is TRBJ1-2; tentative D call: TRBD1 (6 bases). The ends were cut back, 2 bases at V and 9 bases at J, with 10 bases in the middle. The CDR3 consists of 12 residues. Germline CDR1 and CDR2: LNHDA and SQIVND (reference sequence). The full variable domain, with the rest looked up from reference TRBV19 and TRBJ1-2, is DGGITQSPKYLFRKEGQNVTLSCEQNLNHDAMYWYRQDPGQGLRLIYYSQIVNDFQKGDIAEGYSVSREKKESFPLTVTSAQKNPTAFYLCASSIIGQSYTFGSGTRLTVV.

The chain combines TRBV7-3 with TRBJ2-2; 7 bases line up with TRBD2. This CDR3 spans 16 amino acids. Unmatched junction bases numbered 7, after V lost 1 base and J lost 5 bases. Germline-derived CDR1 and CDR2 are SGHTA and FQGTGA. The CDR3 sequence: CASSLSGGEGTGELFF. CDR3 DNA: TGTGCCAGCAGCTTAAGTGGCGGGGAGGGAACCGGGGAGCTGTTTTTT.

This clone was found a few times. The CDR3 loop is CASSLDRGNEKLFF. CDR3 DNA sequence: TGTGCCAGCAGTTTGGACAGGGGTAATGAAAAACTGTTTTTT. The rearrangement uses TRBV6-5 and TRBJ1-4, with 9 positions matching TRBD1. The CDR3 is 14 amino acids. V was pared by 4 bases and J by 4 bases, with 1 base of the junction left unmatched. Germline CDR1 MNHEY, CDR2 SVGAGI.